The 27 T cell receptor beta chains reported below all come from one sample, sequenced in a study of T cell repertoires in ileal Crohn's disease. Time point meaning: neoterminal ileum biopsy at postoperative endoscopy, about 6 months after surgery. Here immunoSEQ multiplex PCR was the method, and the copy in TCRdb shows in-frame clones only, minus some. The table records roughly 4,000 clones, around three quarters of them present only once. The sample taken for sequencing was ileal tissue. These receptors were taken from an adult with Crohn's disease.

The table lists this clone with a few counts. The chain employs TRBV11-2 and TRBJ1-2, with D perhaps TRBD1 (6 bases). Germline CDR1 SGHAT, CDR2 FQNNGV. The ends were cut back, 5 bases at V and 5 bases at J, with 18 bases in the middle. The CDR3 spans 15 residues. CDR3 loop: CASSQAQGTQYGYTF. The CDR3, as DNA: TGTGCCAGCAGCCAAGCACAGGGAACCCAATATGGCTACACCTTC.

The chain combines TRBV6-5 with TRBJ1-2; 10 bases agree with TRBD1. CDR1 and CDR2 (germline): MNHEY, SVGAGI. The CDR3 covers 13 residues. The V gene end was trimmed by 5 bases and the J gene end by 10 bases; junction bases not matched to a gene: 7. CDR3 nucleotide sequence: TGTGCCAGCAGTATAGAAGACAGGGGGCCCTACACCTTC. It specifies CASSIEDRGPYTF.

V and J are TRBV5-6 and TRBJ2-1; possible D gene TRBD1, 5 bases. There are 13 residues in the CDR3. Germline CDR1 SGHDT, CDR2 YYEEEE. V shed 5 bases and J shed 4 bases, with 10 bases lying between them. CDR3 region: CASSPGPYNEQFF. The CDR3 DNA follows: TGTGCCAGCAGTCCAGGGCCATACAATGAGCAGTTCTTC.

The chain's CDR3 is CASMLGGGPQETQYF. The DNA for the CDR3 is TGTGCCAGCATGCTGGGGGGAGGCCCCCAAGAGACCCAGTACTTC. V is TRBV7-2 and J is TRBJ2-5, with D maybe TRBD2 (6 bases). Looked up from germline, CDR1 is SGHTA and CDR2 is FQGNSA. V lost 7 bases and J lost 1, with 16 bases in between. This CDR3 contains 15 residues.

This clone was detected only a few times. V and J are TRBV5-4 and TRBJ1-2, with 8 bases identical to TRBD1. This CDR3 comprises 15 residues. The V gene end was trimmed by 2 bases and the J gene end by 6 bases; junction bases not matched to a gene: 9. From germline, CDR1 is SGHNT and CDR2 YYREEE (reference sequence). The chain's CDR3 is CASSFGRGRVDGYTF. CDR3 bases: TGTGCCAGCAGCTTTGGCAGGGGGCGCGTTGATGGCTACACCTTC.

The rearrangement uses TRBV5-1 and TRBJ2-3; 8 nucleotides agree with TRBD2. After removal of 4 bases from V and 6 bases from J, the junction contained 7 bases not matched to a gene. This CDR3 is 14 amino acids long. The germline V gene encodes CDR1 SGHRS and CDR2 YFSETQ. The DNA of the CDR3 is TGCGCCAGCAGCAGCGGGGGAACCCCCGATACGCAGTATTTT. It specifies CASSSGGTPDTQYF.

The gene calls are TRBV5-1 and TRBJ1-3, with 7 bases aligning to TRBD1. The V segment lost 6 bases and the J segment 0 bases; nucleotides outside the gene matches: 6. CDR1 SGHRS and CDR2 YFSETQ come from the germline V gene. The CDR3 spans 15 residues. The CDR3 DNA sequence: TGCGCCAGCAAAGACAGGGTCGACTCTGGAAACACCATATATTTT. As protein: CASKDRVDSGNTIYF. Using reference TRBV5-1 and TRBJ1-3 for the parts outside the CDR3, the full variable domain is KAGVTQTPRYLIKTRGQQVTLSCSPISGHRSVSWYQQTPGQGLQFLFEYFSETQRNKGNFPGRFSGRQFSNSRSEMNVSTLELGDSALYLCASKDRVDSGNTIYFGEGSWLTVV.

The V and J genes are TRBV5-8 and TRBJ2-5; D possibly corresponds to TRBD2 (5 bases). CDR1 is SGHTS, CDR2 YDEGEE, per germline. The CDR3 spans 14 residues. V was clipped by 0 bases and J by 5 bases, with 11 bases between them. The CDR3 coding sequence is TGTGCCAGCAGCTTGGCTAGCTTGGTGGAGACCCAGTACTTC. Translated: CASSLASLVETQYF.

This clone is large by share. This chain connects TRBV5-1 to TRBJ1-1; D uncertain. There are 13 residues in the CDR3. The germline CDR1 and CDR2 sequences are SGHRS and YFSETQ. The germline V and J ends were trimmed by 6 bases and 1 base, with 10 bases remaining between them. CDR3 bases: TGCGCCAGCAATATCGCGGGGAACACTGAAGCTTTCTTT. Its translation: CASNIAGNTEAFF.

The chain links TRBV18 to TRBJ2-7, with 10 bases identical to TRBD2. After removal of 5 bases from V and 2 bases from J, the junction contained 6 bases not matched to a gene. This CDR3 has 15 amino acids. Germline V gene data show CDR1 as KGHSH and CDR2 as LQKENI. In nucleotides, the CDR3 is TGTGCCAGCTCAGTAGCGGGAGGCGAAACCTACGAGCAGTACGTC. Translating gives CASSVAGGETYEQYV.

V and J are TRBV5-5 and TRBJ1-5; 7 positions match TRBD1. Germline lookup yields CDR1 SGHKS and CDR2 YYEKEE (reference sequence). The CDR3 is 18 amino acids. With V trimmed by 1 base and J by 1 base, 11 bases remained unmatched. The CDR3, as DNA: TGTGCCAGCAGCTTGACCGGGCACAGGGGAATCAGCAATCAGCCCCAGCATTTT. Translation gives CASSLTGHRGISNQPQHF.

The chain combines TRBV28 with TRBJ1-5; D uncertain. The CDR3 is 15 residues long. Between the trimmed V and J ends, which lost 5 bases and 5 bases, there was a span of 16 bases. Per germline, CDR1 MDHEN and CDR2 SYDVKM. For the CDR3, the DNA is TGTGCCAGCAGTCCCCGGAGGTCTATTCATCAGCCCCAGCATTTT. Residues: CASSPRRSIHQPQHF.

This chain links TRBV2 with TRBJ1-5, with TRBD1 matching over 9 bases. The V gene end was trimmed by 4 bases and the J gene end by 6 bases; junction bases not matched to a gene: 10. The CDR3 contains 16 residues. CDR1 and CDR2 from the germline V gene are SNHLY and FYNNEI. CDR3 nucleotide sequence: TGTGCCAGCAGTGGACAGGGGGGACGGGCTAGTCAGCCCCAGCATTTT. Translating gives CASSGQGGRASQPQHF.

By frequency in the sample, this clone is large (0.1 to 1%). This chain links TRBV5-5 with TRBJ1-1; D remains ambiguous. The germline V gene has CDR1 SGHKS and CDR2 YYEKEE (reference sequence). The length of the CDR3 is 15 residues. V shed 0 bases and J shed 5 bases, with 14 bases lying between them. The CDR3 here is CASSLAYPVWTEAFF. For the CDR3, the DNA is TGTGCCAGCAGCTTGGCCTACCCCGTATGGACTGAAGCTTTCTTT.

This clone was observed a single time. The chain joins TRBV7-2 to TRBJ1-2; 7 positions agree with TRBD1. CDR3 length: 13 amino acids. CDR1 SGHTA and CDR2 FQGNSA come from the germline V gene. The trim removed 5 bases at V and 7 bases at J, leaving 7 bases unmatched. The CDR3 DNA reads TGTGCCAGCAGCCCAGACAGGGCCTCTGGCTACACCTTC. Translation gives CASSPDRASGYTF. The full variable domain, in which reference TRBV7-2 and TRBJ1-2 provide the parts outside the CDR3, is GAGVSQSPSNKVTEKGKDVELRCDPISGHTALYWYRQSLGQGLEFLIYFQGNSAPDKSGLPSDRFSAERTGGSVSTLTIQRTQQEDSAVYLCASSPDRASGYTFGSGTRLTVV.

This chain uses TRBV10-2 with TRBJ1-6; D not certain. Germline V lookup: CDR1 WSHSY, CDR2 SAAADI. The CDR3 is 14 amino acids. The V end lost 0 bases, the J end lost 10 bases, and 10 bases lay between the germline ends. The CDR3 is CASSESSSRSPLHF. The CDR3 coding sequence is TGCGCCAGCAGTGAGTCATCTAGCCGGTCACCCCTCCACTTT.

Here the CDR3 reads CASSPPGGVDTQYF. CDR3 nucleotides: TGCGCCAGCAGCCCCCCTGGCGGGGTAGATACGCAGTATTTT. The V and J genes are TRBV5-1 and TRBJ2-3; the D gene is possibly TRBD2 (6 bases). Trimming pared 4 bases from V and 5 bases from J, leaving 14 bases between. CDR3 length: 14 residues. Germline CDR1 reads SGHRS; CDR2 reads YFSETQ.

The chain employs TRBV7-2 and TRBJ2-7; unclear D gene. Between the trimmed V and J ends, which lost 1 base and 0 bases, there was a span of 7 bases. The CDR3 is 14 residues long. The germline V gene encodes CDR1 SGHTA and CDR2 FQGNSA. This CDR3 is CASSLDRFSYEQYF. In DNA, the CDR3 is TGTGCCAGCAGCTTAGACCGGTTCTCCTACGAGCAGTACTTC.

The CDR3 DNA sequence: TGTGCCAGCTCCGACTCCGGGACAGCTAACTATGGCTACACCTTC. Amino acid sequence: CASSDSGTANYGYTF. The chain uses TRBV7-9 and TRBJ1-2; 7 bases align to TRBD1. Germline trimming cut 8 bases from V and 0 bases from J; bases unmatched to any gene: 9. The CDR3 has 15 residues. The germline gives CDR1 SEHNR, CDR2 FQNEAQ (reference sequence).

This clone was picked up one time. The CDR3 DNA sequence: TGTGCCAGTAGTACGGACAGTATCTCCTACGAGCAGTACTTC. It codes for CASSTDSISYEQYF. The chain combines TRBV19 with TRBJ2-7, with D perhaps matching TRBD1 (6 bases). This CDR3 spans 14 amino acids. Germline V CDR1 and CDR2: LNHDA, SQIVND (reference sequence). Trimming left V 4 bases short and J 0 bases short, with 10 bases between.

The chain carries TRBV11-2 and TRBJ1-1; 7 bases match TRBD1. The CDR3 is 13 amino acids. V shed 8 bases, J shed 5 bases, and the junction held 8 bases outside the gene matches. CDR1 SGHAT and CDR2 FQNNGV come from the germline V gene. The CDR3 sequence: CASGLGGWTEAFF. CDR3 DNA: TGTGCCAGCGGCCTAGGGGGCTGGACTGAAGCTTTCTTT. Based on the CDR3 plus reference TRBV11-2 and TRBJ1-1, the full variable domain is EAGVAQSPRYKIIEKRQSVAFWCNPISGHATLYWYQQILGQGPKLLIQFQNNGVVDDSQLPKDRFSAERLKGVDSTLKIQPAKLEDSAVYLCASGLGGWTEAFFGQGTRLTVV.

The chain is built from TRBV6-5 and TRBJ1-3; D gene ambiguous. The CDR3 has 11 amino acids. Trimming removed 6 bases from V and 4 bases from J, with 4 bases in between. CDR1 is MNHEY, CDR2 SVGAGI, per germline. CDR3 bases: TGTGCCAGCAGCCTCGGAAACACCATATATTTT. Translation gives CASSLGNTIYF.

The V and J genes are TRBV4-3 and TRBJ2-1; D uncertain. Trimming shortened V by 1 base and J by 0 bases, and 10 bases separated the two germline ends. This CDR3 is 16 amino acids long. CDR1 is LGHNA, CDR2 YSLEER, per germline. DNA for the CDR3: TGCGCCAGCAGCCAAGTGGGCCTAAGCTCCTACAATGAGCAGTTCTTC. Translation: CASSQVGLSSYNEQFF.

This clone was observed a few times. For the CDR3, the DNA is TGTGCCAGCAGGAAAACAGGGGAAGGGACTGAAGCTTTCTTT. It is translated as CASRKTGEGTEAFF. The chain employs TRBV11-3 and TRBJ1-1, with 7 bases matching TRBD1. This CDR3 has 14 residues. CDR1 is SGHNT and CDR2 is YENEEA in the germline V gene. The V segment lost 6 bases and the J segment 5 bases; nucleotides outside the gene matches: 9.

This chain uses TRBV28 with TRBJ1-5; TRBD1 matches at 8 bases. The J segment lost 3 bases and the V segment lost 1 base, leaving 2 bases of the junction unmatched. CDR1 is MDHEN and CDR2 is SYDVKM in the germline V gene. CDR3 length: 15 amino acids. This CDR3 is CASSLLDRDNQPQHF. The CDR3 region has the DNA TGTGCCAGCAGTTTATTGGACAGGGACAATCAGCCCCAGCATTTT.

The chain combines TRBV30 with TRBJ1-5, with 7 nucleotides matching TRBD1. V lost 1 base to trimming and J lost 0 bases; unmatched junction nucleotides: 15. CDR3 length equals 19 residues. The V gene's germline CDR1 is GTSNPN and CDR2 SVGIG (reference sequence). CDR3 residues: CAWSGTGAPVADSNQPQHF. CDR3 bases: TGTGCCTGGAGTGGAACAGGGGCCCCAGTGGCGGATAGCAATCAGCCCCAGCATTTT.

The rearrangement links TRBV7-9 to TRBJ1-5; no firm D call. The ends were cut back, 1 base at V and 3 bases at J, with 13 bases in the middle. Germline lookup yields CDR1 SEHNR and CDR2 FQNEAQ (reference sequence). This CDR3 has 16 amino acids. CDR3 coding DNA: TGTGCCAGCAGCTTAGACCGGGATAGGGCCAATCAGCCCCAGCATTTT. This encodes CASSLDRDRANQPQHF.